This T cell receptor beta chain came from a study of beta chain features in type 1 diabetes. Note on this clone: Its antigen is undetermined.

Every isolated RNA sample was fully reverse transcribed, so sequencing captured expressed TCRB transcripts. Clones were sequenced by immunoSEQ multiplex PCR, and TCRdb holds only the in-frame ones, with some missing. The sample has 250,000 to 300,000 clones, around 25% seen once. Researchers reported sorting CD4+ naive, central memory, regulatory and stem cell-like memory cells via CD45RO/CCR7/CD25/CD127/CD95/CD27. Trimming took 0 bases from V and 0 from J, leaving 8 bases between them. Germline lookup yields CDR1 SGDLS and CDR2 YYNGEE. The CDR3 length is 15 residues. General observations from the study: All four CD4+ subsets of Type 1 diabetes patients contained TCRB CDR3s that were moderately but significantly shorter.

The V call is TRBV9, the J call TRBJ2-3; no clear D gene. The origin of this receptor is a woman younger than 45 with type 1 diabetes. Material: naive CD4+ T cells from blood. CDR3 region: CASSVGQASTDTQYF. The CDR3 bases are TGTGCCAGCAGCGTAGGGCAGGCTAGCACAGATACGCAGTATTTT.